The 14 T cell receptor beta chains below all came from one sample that was sequenced in a study of vaccination and CD4 T cells after COVID-19. Treatment in this sample: approximately nine-day PBMC culture with coronavirus spike peptide pools or control peptides (ViraFEST assay). Sequencing of the DNA from cultured CD4+ T cells was carried out with the Oncomine TCR Beta short-read assay. One entry per CDR3 protein, called by TCRdb with MiXCR from the PCR reads. The sample contains 16,000 or so distinct CDR3 sequences, about 45% of which appear only once. For these TCRs, the target antigens are not known. The sample in question was CD4+ T cells from blood, cultured in vitro, obtained after SARS-CoV-2 vaccination. Receptor source: a human donor who had recovered from COVID-19.

The rearrangement links TRBV5-1 to TRBJ2-3; TRBD2 matches 10 bases. The CDR3 consists of 16 residues. J gave up 6 bases and V 0 bases, and 7 bases lay outside the gene matches. Germline lookup yields CDR1 SGHRS and CDR2 YFSETQ. CDR3 amino acids: CASSLGSSGSPDTQYF. For the CDR3, the DNA is TGCGCCAGCAGCTTGGGCTCTAGCGGGAGTCCCGATACGCAGTATTTT.

The chain couples TRBV7-2 to TRBJ2-3; D is possibly TRBD2 (6 bases). The germline V gene has CDR1 SGHTA and CDR2 FQGNSA. The V gene lost 1 base and the J gene lost 0 bases, with 17 bases spanning the gap. The CDR3 has 18 amino acids. The CDR3 spells CASSLGPYPSDSTDTQYF. As DNA, the CDR3 is TGTGCCAGCAGCTTAGGACCTTATCCTAGCGATAGCACAGATACGCAGTATTTT.

The chain uses TRBV19 and TRBJ2-5; either TRBD1 or TRBD2 may supply D (5 bases each). The germline V gene encodes CDR1 LNHDA and CDR2 SQIVND (reference sequence). The CDR3 consists of 14 residues. Trimming removed 3 bases at V and 5 bases at J, with 13 bases between. The CDR3, as DNA: TGTGCCAGTAGTATCTCGGGTGGGGGTGAGACCCAGTACTTC. Translating it yields CASSISGGGETQYF. The full variable domain, its missing parts supplied by reference TRBV19 and TRBJ2-5, is DGGITQSPKYLFRKEGQNVTLSCEQNLNHDAMYWYRQDPGQGLRLIYYSQIVNDFQKGDIAEGYSVSREKKESFPLTVTSAQKNPTAFYLCASSISGGGETQYFGPGTRLLVL.

This clonotype was seen only a few times. The chain carries TRBV6-5 and TRBJ2-3; possibly TRBD2 for D (6 bases). Per the germline V gene, CDR1 is MNHEY and CDR2 is SVGAGI. V shed 0 bases and J shed 5 bases, with 9 bases lying between them. The CDR3 covers 14 residues. The CDR3 bases are TGTGCCAGCAGTTACTCTCAGGAGGGAGATACGCAGTATTTT. Translated, it gives CASSYSQEGDTQYF.

The rearrangement links TRBV15 to TRBJ1-5; no reliable D call. Per germline, CDR1 LNHNV and CDR2 YYDKDF (reference sequence). This CDR3 spans 15 amino acids. Trimming pared 3 bases from V and 1 base from J, leaving 10 bases between. In DNA, the CDR3 is TGTGCCACCAGCAGCCGACCGGCCAGCAATCAGCCCCAGCATTTT. Its translation is CATSSRPASNQPQHF.

This chain connects TRBV19 to TRBJ2-3; the D call may be TRBD1 or TRBD2 (5 bases each). Between the trimmed V and J ends, which lost 0 bases and 8 bases, there was a span of 15 bases. This CDR3 contains 15 residues. Looked up from germline, CDR1 is LNHDA and CDR2 is SQIVND (reference sequence). CDR3 loop: CASSIDLRQGATQYF. The DNA for the CDR3 is TGTGCCAGTAGTATAGATTTAAGGCAGGGAGCTACGCAGTATTTT.

The V gene is TRBV10-3, the J gene TRBJ2-2; tentative D call: TRBD1 (5 bases). The CDR3 length is 17 residues. V was cut by 0 bases and J by 7 bases, with 18 bases left in between. Germline assignment: CDR1 ENHRY and CDR2 SYGVKD. DNA for the CDR3: TGTGCCATCAGTGAGTCGGTACGATTGGGGCCCCACGGGGAGCTGTTTTTT. Translating gives CAISESVRLGPHGELFF.

V gene TRBV15 combines with J gene TRBJ1-5, with a weak D call TRBD1 (6 bases). The V gene's germline CDR1 is LNHNV and CDR2 YYDKDF (reference sequence). This CDR3 comprises 18 residues. The V end was cut by 5 bases, the J end by 7 bases, with 27 bases between. CDR3 in DNA: TGTGCCACCAGCGCCCGAACAAACTCAAAGGGGGGCGGCCAGCCCCAGCATTTT. Its protein product is CATSARTNSKGGGQPQHF.

The rearrangement joins TRBV20-1 to TRBJ2-4; 7 bases map to TRBD2. V was pared by 6 bases and J by 1 base, with 3 bases of the junction left unmatched. The CDR3 is 13 residues long. Per the germline V gene, CDR1 is DFQATT and CDR2 is SNEGSKA (reference sequence). Here the CDR3 reads CSASGGAKNIQYF. The CDR3 coding sequence is TGCAGTGCCTCCGGGGGGGCCAAAAACATTCAGTACTTC.

The chain links TRBV7-2 to TRBJ2-5, with D tentatively TRBD2 (5 bases). CDR1 and CDR2 (germline): SGHTA, FQGNSA. V was clipped by 3 bases and J by 0 bases, with 8 bases between them. The length of the CDR3 is 14 residues. The CDR3 DNA is TGTGCCAGCAGCTTTAAAGCGGACCAAGAGACCCAGTACTTC. This codes for CASSFKADQETQYF.

The J gene is TRBJ1-5, the V gene TRBV2; D is perhaps TRBD1 (6 bases). The germline CDR1 and CDR2 sequences are SNHLY and FYNNEI. The CDR3 has 13 residues. V was cut by 9 bases and J by 2 bases, with 11 bases left in between. For the CDR3, the DNA is TGTGCCAGTACAGGGTCGGGCAATCAGCCCCAGCATTTT. Translated, it gives CASTGSGNQPQHF.

In its sample, this clonotype was seen a few times. The rearrangement joins TRBV11-2 to TRBJ2-3, with D hard to call. Looked up from germline, CDR1 is SGHAT and CDR2 is FQNNGV. The CDR3 sequence is 14 residues long. Trimming took 2 bases from V and 2 from J, leaving 8 bases between them. CDR3 nucleotide sequence: TGTGCCAGCAGCTTACGGGCAGACACAGATACGCAGTATTTT. Translated: CASSLRADTDTQYF.

The V and J genes are TRBV4-3 and TRBJ2-5; possibly TRBD1 for D (6 bases). In germline, CDR1 is LGHNA, CDR2 YSLEER. Trimming took off 0 bases at V and 2 bases at J, with 10 bases between the two ends. CDR3 length: 15 amino acids. This CDR3 is CASSQDWGQQETQYF. CDR3 DNA: TGCGCCAGCAGCCAAGATTGGGGGCAACAAGAGACCCAGTACTTC.

The V call is TRBV20-1, the J call TRBJ2-1; 9 nucleotides agree with TRBD2. This CDR3 spans 16 amino acids. The germline gives CDR1 DFQATT, CDR2 SNEGSKA (reference sequence). The junction had 9 bases not matched to a gene; V was cut back by 5 bases and J by 1 base. For the CDR3, the DNA is TGCAGTGCTCGTACGCGGGAGGGCCCTTCCTACAATGAGCAGTTCTTC. This gives the protein CSARTREGPSYNEQFF.